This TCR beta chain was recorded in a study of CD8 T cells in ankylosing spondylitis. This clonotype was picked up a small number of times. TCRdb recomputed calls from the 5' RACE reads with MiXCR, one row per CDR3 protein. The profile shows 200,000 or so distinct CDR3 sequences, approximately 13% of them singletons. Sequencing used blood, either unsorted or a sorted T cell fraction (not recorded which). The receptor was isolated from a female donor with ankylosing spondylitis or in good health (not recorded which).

CDR3: CASSGSYTDTQYF. The CDR3 region has the DNA TGTGCCAGCAGTGGGAGCTACACAGATACGCAGTATTTT. The chain has TRBV12-3 or TRBV12-4 and TRBJ2-3; D is perhaps TRBD2 (5 bases). V lost 5 bases, J lost 2 bases, and 8 bases lay in between. The CDR3 is made up of 13 amino acids.